These 10 T cell receptor beta chains originate from one sample sequenced in a study of T cell responses to AZD1222 COVID-19 vaccine. TCRdb keeps only in-frame clones here, not all; method: immunoSEQ multiplex PCR. The sample lists roughly 98,000 clones; approximately 84% were seen once. Material: peripheral blood, obtained 28 days after the second AZD1222 dose. The receptors come from an adult who received the AZD1222 COVID-19 vaccine.

The chain joins TRBV29-1 to TRBJ2-5, with D possibly matching TRBD1 (5 bases). This CDR3 region has 14 residues. Trimming took off 2 bases at V and 2 bases at J, with 12 bases between the two ends. The germline gives CDR1 SQVTM, CDR2 ANQGSEA. As DNA, the CDR3 is TGCAGCGTTGAACCCCGACAGTGGCAAGAGACCCAGTACTTC. It specifies CSVEPRQWQETQYF.

The rearrangement joins TRBV5-1 to TRBJ2-1; 7 bases map to TRBD2. CDR3 length: 20 amino acids. V lost 1 base to trimming and J lost 5 bases; unmatched junction nucleotides: 21. The germline CDR1 and CDR2 sequences are SGHRS and YFSETQ. Here the CDR3 reads CASSLIFDLRKRDLDNEQFF. In nucleotides, the CDR3 is TGCGCCAGCAGCTTGATTTTCGACCTCCGGAAGCGGGATCTCGACAATGAGCAGTTCTTC. Complete variable domain (other parts from reference TRBV5-1 and TRBJ2-1): KAGVTQTPRYLIKTRGQQVTLSCSPISGHRSVSWYQQTPGQGLQFLFEYFSETQRNKGNFPGRFSGRQFSNSRSEMNVSTLELGDSALYLCASSLIFDLRKRDLDNEQFFGPGTRLTVL.

The CDR3 bases are TGTGCCAGCAGGACAGGGGGAACCAACACTGAAGCTTTCTTT. Translation: CASRTGGTNTEAFF. J is TRBJ1-1 and V is TRBV7-2; 9 bases line up with TRBD1. The CDR3 is made up of 14 amino acids. The V gene end was trimmed by 6 bases and the J gene end by 2 bases; junction bases not matched to a gene: 4. Germline V gene data show CDR1 as SGHTA and CDR2 as FQGNSA.

This clone showed up just once. Other DNA variants within this sample encode the same CDR3. The CDR3 protein is CASSFQGTGELFF. The CDR3 nucleotides are TGCGCCAGCAGCTTCCAGGGCACCGGGGAGCTGTTTTTT. This sequence joins TRBV5-1 and TRBJ2-2; a weak D match, TRBD1 (5 bases). The CDR3 is made up of 13 amino acids. Trimming removed 2 bases at V and 4 bases at J, with 6 bases between. From germline, CDR1 is SGHRS and CDR2 YFSETQ.

The chain carries TRBV6-5 and TRBJ2-7; no clear D. V lost 11 bases and J lost 3, with 11 bases in between. Germline CDR1 MNHEY, CDR2 SVGAGI. The CDR3 extends over 11 amino acids. This CDR3 reads CASSGLYEQYF. CDR3 in DNA: TGTGCCTCAAGTGGGCTCTACGAGCAGTACTTC.

The V and J genes are TRBV29-1 and TRBJ2-7; 10 bases line up with TRBD1. Germline lookup yields CDR1 SQVTM and CDR2 ANQGSEA. V lost 4 bases to trimming and J lost 7 bases; unmatched junction nucleotides: 7. This CDR3 has 13 amino acids. This chain's CDR3 is CSVAVRTGGEQYF. CDR3 nucleotide sequence: TGCAGCGTTGCCGTTCGGACAGGGGGGGAGCAGTACTTC.

This chain uses TRBV7-9 with TRBJ1-2; D is possibly TRBD1 (6 bases). V lost 5 bases to trimming and J lost 2 bases, with 15 bases between them. Germline loops: CDR1 SEHNR, CDR2 FQNEAQ (reference sequence). This CDR3 is 15 amino acids long. CDR3 nucleotides: TGTGCCAGCAGCCTAGGGGGACTGATGAACTATGGCTACACCTTC. Its protein product is CASSLGGLMNYGYTF.

The J gene is TRBJ1-4, the V gene TRBV27, with D uncertain. CDR3 length: 18 residues. Germline V lookup: CDR1 MNHEY, CDR2 SMNVEV (reference sequence). V dropped 4 bases and J dropped 3 bases, with 21 bases sitting between them. This CDR3 reads CASSSTPTQRWANEKLFF. As DNA, the CDR3 is TGTGCCAGCAGTTCCACGCCGACACAACGGTGGGCTAATGAAAAACTGTTTTTT.

The chain joins TRBV30 to TRBJ1-2, with D uncertain. This CDR3 has 11 residues. CDR1 is GTSNPN, CDR2 SVGIG, per germline (reference sequence). Trimming removed 0 bases from V and 4 bases from J, with 3 bases in between. Written as DNA, the CDR3 is TGTGCCTGGAGTGTGGGCTATGGCTACACCTTC. Residues: CAWSVGYGYTF.

The V call is TRBV5-1, the J call TRBJ2-7; 7 bases fit TRBD2. The V segment lost 1 base and the J segment 2 bases; nucleotides outside the gene matches: 9. The CDR3 loop spans 16 amino acids. CDR1 is SGHRS, CDR2 YFSETQ, per germline. The CDR3 loop is CASSLNPSGATYEQYF. Written as DNA, the CDR3 is TGCGCCAGCAGCTTGAATCCCAGCGGGGCGACCTACGAGCAGTACTTC.